Each of the 9 T cell receptor beta chains below was sequenced from the same sample in a study of cytomegalovirus exposure and HLA in healthy donors. PCR was performed using 60 Vbeta and 13 Jbeta primers. Data came from immunoSEQ multiplex PCR; TCRdb stores just in-frame clones and leaves some out. The sample carries 50,000 or so clones, 55% to 85% recorded once. Material for sequencing was PBMCs. These receptors were obtained from a woman in her fifties or sixties in good health and CMV-seronegative.

This clone was counted between two and nine times. The gene calls are TRBV15 and TRBJ1-1, with a possible D match to TRBD1 (6 bases). V was shortened by 0 bases and J by 9 bases, with 17 bases between the two germline ends. The CDR3 spans 15 residues. Looked up from germline, CDR1 is LNHNV and CDR2 is YYDKDF (reference sequence). CDR3 sequence reads: CATSRETRGFGKAFF. The CDR3 DNA reads as TGTGCCACCAGCAGAGAGACGAGGGGGTTTGGTAAAGCTTTCTTT.

This clone was recorded a few times. The rearrangement uses TRBV28 and TRBJ2-2, with D possibly TRBD1 on 5 matching bases. Germline values: CDR1 MDHEN, CDR2 SYDVKM. This CDR3 comprises 17 residues. Trimming removed 6 bases from V and 0 bases from J, with 17 bases in between. CDR3 region: CASRFRALRANTGELFF. The CDR3 coding sequence is TGTGCCAGCAGGTTCAGGGCGCTCAGGGCGAACACCGGGGAGCTGTTTTTT.

V is TRBV5-1 and J is TRBJ1-4; TRBD1 matches at 7 bases. CDR3 length equals 13 residues. Trimming cost V 4 bases and J 6 bases; bases outside gene matches: 3. Germline V gives CDR1 SGHRS, CDR2 YFSETQ. The CDR3 loop reads CASSAQGDEKLFF. The CDR3 DNA is TGCGCCAGCAGCGCCCAGGGGGATGAAAAACTGTTTTTT.

By its share, this clone is medium-sized. This rearrangement joins TRBV5-1 to TRBJ2-7; TRBD1 agrees at 12 bases. V gave up 0 bases and J gave up 7 bases; unmatched junction bases: 5. CDR3 length: 15 amino acids. The germline V gene has CDR1 SGHRS and CDR2 YFSETQ. In nucleotides, the CDR3 is TGCGCCAGCAGCTTGGCCGGGACAGGGGGCGAAGAGCAGTACTTC. This sequence encodes CASSLAGTGGEEQYF.

The genes are TRBV18 and TRBJ1-1; tentative D call: TRBD1 (5 bases). CDR1 and CDR2 from the germline V gene are KGHSH and LQKENI. V was pared by 3 bases and J by 0 bases, with 14 bases between. This CDR3 region has 16 residues. Here the CDR3 DNA reads TGTGCCAGCTCACCGGGGGGTTACGCAATGAACACTGAAGCTTTCTTT. Its translation is CASSPGGYAMNTEAFF.

As for this clone: No conserved phenylalanine or tryptophan ends this CDR3, so it is likely a read error. The chain combines TRBV7-9 with TRBJ1-2, with 10 bases fitting TRBD1. In germline, CDR1 is SEHNR, CDR2 FQNEAQ (reference sequence). The CDR3 sequence is 14 residues long. Germline trimming cut 10 bases from V and 4 bases from J; bases unmatched to any gene: 9. CDR3 residues: CAISSGQGIYGYTV. Here the CDR3 DNA reads TGTGCCATTTCCTCGGGACAGGGGATCTATGGCTACACCGTC.

The chain joins TRBV18 to TRBJ2-7; D gene ambiguous. V was pared by 3 bases and J by 7 bases, with 10 bases between. The germline V gene encodes CDR1 KGHSH and CDR2 LQKENI. The CDR3 is made up of 12 amino acids. The CDR3 sequence is CASSPDVREQYF. The CDR3 DNA reads as TGTGCCAGCTCACCTGACGTGCGGGAGCAGTACTTC.

The chain couples TRBV4-3 to TRBJ2-2; 9 bases match TRBD1. The CDR3 totals 15 residues. Germline lookup yields CDR1 LGHNA and CDR2 YSLEER. Losses at the gene ends were 3 bases for V and 4 bases for J; bases not matched to a gene: 3. For the CDR3, the DNA is TGCGCCAGCAGCCATTCGACAGGGGGCACCGGGGAGCTGTTTTTT. This sequence encodes CASSHSTGGTGELFF.

This chain uses TRBV11-2 with TRBJ1-5, with a possible D match to TRBD1 (5 bases). This CDR3 region has 14 residues. V was clipped by 5 bases and J by 7 bases, with 15 bases between them. Germline V lookup: CDR1 SGHAT, CDR2 FQNNGV. In nucleotides, the CDR3 is TGTGCCAGCAGCCTGACAGACGCGGACCAGCCCCAGCATTTT. It is translated as CASSLTDADQPQHF.